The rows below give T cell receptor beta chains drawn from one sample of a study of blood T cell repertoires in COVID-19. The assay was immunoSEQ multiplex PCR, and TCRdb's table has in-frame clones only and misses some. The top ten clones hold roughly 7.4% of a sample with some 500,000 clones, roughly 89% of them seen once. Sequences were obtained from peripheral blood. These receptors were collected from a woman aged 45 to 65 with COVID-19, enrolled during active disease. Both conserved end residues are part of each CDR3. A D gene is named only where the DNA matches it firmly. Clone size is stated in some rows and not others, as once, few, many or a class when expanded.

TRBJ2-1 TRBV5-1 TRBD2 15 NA CASSTISGDYNEQFF TGCGCCAGCAGCACTATTAGCGGGGACTACAATGAGCAGTTCTTC
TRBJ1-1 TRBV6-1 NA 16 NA CASSDFRQAGNTEAFF TGTGCCAGCAGTGATTTCCGCCAGGCGGGGAACACTGAAGCTTTCTTT
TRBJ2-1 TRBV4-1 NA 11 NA CASLTGNEQFF TGCGCTAGCCTCACGGGCAATGAGCAGTTCTTC
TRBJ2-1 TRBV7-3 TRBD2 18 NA CASSLLAGVPSSYNEQFF TGTGCCAGCAGCTTACTGGCGGGGGTGCCGAGCTCCTACAATGAGCAGTTCTTC
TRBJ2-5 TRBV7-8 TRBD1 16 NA CASSLNPGQGLETQYF TGTGCCAGCAGCTTAAACCCCGGACAGGGGTTAGAGACCCAGTACTTC
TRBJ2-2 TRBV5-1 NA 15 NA CASSPGQVPAGELFF TGCGCCAGCAGCCCTGGCCAGGTCCCGGCCGGGGAGCTGTTTTTT
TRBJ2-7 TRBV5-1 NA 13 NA CASSIIPAYEQYF TGCGCCAGCAGCATAATACCGGCCTACGAGCAGTACTTC
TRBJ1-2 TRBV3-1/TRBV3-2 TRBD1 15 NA CASSQDRGPGYGYTF TGTGCCAGCAGCCAAGACAGGGGGCCGGGCTATGGCTACACCTTC
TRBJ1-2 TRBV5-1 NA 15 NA CASSLAASGIYGYTF TGCGCCAGCAGCCTGGCAGCTTCAGGGATCTACGGCTACACCTTC
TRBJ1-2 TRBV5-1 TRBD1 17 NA CASSSTPGQGKENGYTF TGCGCCAGCAGCTCGACCCCGGGACAGGGGAAGGAGAATGGCTACACCTTC
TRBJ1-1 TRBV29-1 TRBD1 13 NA CSVRTGGNTEAFF TGCAGCGTAAGGACAGGGGGGAACACTGAAGCTTTCTTT
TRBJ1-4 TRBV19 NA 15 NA CASRKIVATNEKLFF TGTGCCAGTAGAAAAATCGTAGCAACTAATGAAAAACTGTTTTTT
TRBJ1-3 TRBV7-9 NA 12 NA CASSSYGNTIYF TGTGCCAGCAGCTCCTATGGAAACACCATATATTTT
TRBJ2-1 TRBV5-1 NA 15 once CASSLASGATNEQFF TGCGCCAGCAGCTTGGCGTCAGGGGCCACCAATGAGCAGTTCTTC
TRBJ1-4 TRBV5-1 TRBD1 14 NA CASSSDRGYEKLFF TGCGCCAGCAGCTCGGACAGGGGCTACGAAAAACTGTTTTTT
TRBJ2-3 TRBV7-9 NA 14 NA CASSPGWQGDTQYF TGTGCCAGCAGCCCAGGGTGGCAGGGAGATACGCAGTATTTT
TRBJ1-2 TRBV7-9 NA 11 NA CASSQFEGYTF TGTGCCAGCAGCCAGTTCGAAGGCTACACCTTC
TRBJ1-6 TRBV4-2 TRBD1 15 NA CASSQVETGESPLHF TGTGCCAGCAGCCAAGTCGAGACAGGGGAATCACCCCTCCACTTT
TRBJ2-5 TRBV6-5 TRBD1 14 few CASSRTGEWETQYF TGTGCCAGCAGTCGGACAGGGGAGTGGGAGACCCAGTACTTC
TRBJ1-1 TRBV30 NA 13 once CAWRGQPNTEAFF TGTGCCTGGAGGGGGCAACCAAACACTGAAGCTTTCTTT
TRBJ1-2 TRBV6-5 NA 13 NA CASSPPQGYGYTF TGTGCCAGCAGCCCCCCACAGGGCTATGGCTACACCTTC
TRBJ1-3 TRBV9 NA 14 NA CASSETYSGNTIYF TGTGCCAGCAGTGAGACTTACTCTGGAAACACCATATATTTT
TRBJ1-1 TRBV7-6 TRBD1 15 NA CASSFGGTGGTEAFF TGTGCCAGCAGCTTTGGAGGGACAGGAGGAACTGAAGCTTTCTTT
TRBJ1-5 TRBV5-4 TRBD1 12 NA CASSLYRGPQHF TGTGCCAGCAGCCTATACAGGGGCCCCCAGCATTTT
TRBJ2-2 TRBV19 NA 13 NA CASSISGAGELFF TGTGCCAGTAGTATATCAGGGGCCGGGGAGCTGTTTTTT
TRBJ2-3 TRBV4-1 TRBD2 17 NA CASSQEALGGVTDTQYF TGCGCCAGCAGCCAAGAGGCCTTGGGGGGGGTCACAGATACGCAGTATTTT
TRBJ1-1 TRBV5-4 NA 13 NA CASSLTANTEAFF TGTGCCAGCAGCTTGACAGCGAACACTGAAGCTTTCTTT
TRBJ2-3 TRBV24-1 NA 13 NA CATRDISTDTQYF TGTGCCACCCGGGACATTAGCACAGATACGCAGTATTTT
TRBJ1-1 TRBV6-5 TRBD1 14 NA CASSWTGVNTEAFF TGTGCCAGCAGTTGGACAGGGGTGAACACTGAAGCTTTCTTT
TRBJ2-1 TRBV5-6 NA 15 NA CASSLSGPSYNEQFF TGTGCCAGCAGCTTGAGCGGGCCGTCCTACAATGAGCAGTTCTTC
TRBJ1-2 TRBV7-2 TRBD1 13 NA CASSSDRGNGYTF TGTGCCAGCAGCTCGGACAGGGGGAATGGCTACACCTTC
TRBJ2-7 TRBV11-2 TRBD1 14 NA CASSSDRGTYEQYF TGTGCCAGCAGCTCGGACAGGGGCACCTACGAGCAGTACTTC
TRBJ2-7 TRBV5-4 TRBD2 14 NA CASSFSGSPYEQYF TGTGCCAGCAGCTTTAGCGGGTCTCCCTACGAGCAGTACTTC
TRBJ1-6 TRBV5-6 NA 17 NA CASSLALNWLYNSPLHF TGTGCCAGCAGCTTGGCGTTAAACTGGTTATATAATTCACCCCTCCACTTT
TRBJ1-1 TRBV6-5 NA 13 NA CASSPTVNTEAFF TGTGCCAGCAGCCCGACAGTTAACACTGAAGCTTTCTTT
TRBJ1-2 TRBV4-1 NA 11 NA CASSHYYGYTF TGCGCCAGCAGCCACTATTACGGCTACACCTTC
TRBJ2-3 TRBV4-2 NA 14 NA CASSPVARTDTQYF TGTGCCAGCAGCCCCGTAGCCCGCACAGATACGCAGTATTTT
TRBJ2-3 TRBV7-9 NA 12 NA CASSHESDTQYF TGTGCCAGCAGCCACGAGTCAGATACGCAGTATTTT
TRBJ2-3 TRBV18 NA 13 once CASSPEQGYTQYF TGTGCCAGCTCACCAGAACAGGGATATACGCAGTATTTT
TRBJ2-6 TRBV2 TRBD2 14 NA CARGGGSGANVLTF TGTGCCAGGGGCGGGGGTTCTGGGGCCAACGTCCTGACTTTC
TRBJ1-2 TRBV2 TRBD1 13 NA CASSGQGFQGYTF TGTGCCAGCTCGGGACAGGGGTTTCAGGGCTACACCTTC
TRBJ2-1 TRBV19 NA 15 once CASSISGGGYNEQFF TGTGCCAGTAGTATATCAGGGGGAGGCTACAATGAGCAGTTCTTC
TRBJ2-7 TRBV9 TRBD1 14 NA CASSVGTGIYEQYF TGTGCCAGCAGCGTAGGGACAGGGATCTACGAGCAGTACTTC
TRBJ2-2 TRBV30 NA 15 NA CAWSVTSQGTGELFF TGTGCCTGGAGTGTGACTAGCCAGGGGACCGGGGAGCTGTTTTTT
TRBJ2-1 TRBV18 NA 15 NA CASSRKTGWGDEQFF TGTGCCAGCTCCCGGAAAACGGGATGGGGGGATGAGCAGTTCTTC
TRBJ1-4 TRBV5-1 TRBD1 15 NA CASSPQGARGEKLFF TGCGCCAGCAGCCCCCAGGGGGCGAGGGGTGAAAAACTGTTTTTT
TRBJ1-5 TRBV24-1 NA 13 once CATTGGMGQPQHF TGTGCCACCACCGGGGGAATGGGTCAGCCCCAGCATTTT
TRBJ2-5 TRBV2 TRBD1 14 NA CASRGQANQETQYF TGTGCCAGCAGAGGACAGGCAAACCAAGAGACCCAGTACTTC
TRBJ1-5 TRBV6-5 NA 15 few CASTLSGGINQPQHF TGTGCCAGCACCCTTTCTGGGGGCATCAATCAGCCCCAGCATTTT
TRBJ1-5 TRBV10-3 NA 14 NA CAISDLGPQEPQHF TGTGCCATCAGTGATTTGGGGCCGCAAGAGCCCCAGCATTTT
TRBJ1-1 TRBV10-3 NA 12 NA CATSSVRTEAFF TGTGCCACCAGTAGCGTGCGTACTGAAGCTTTCTTT
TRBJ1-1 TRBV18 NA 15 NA CASSPPSEVGVEAFF TGTGCCAGCTCACCACCAAGCGAAGTCGGGGTGGAAGCTTTCTTT
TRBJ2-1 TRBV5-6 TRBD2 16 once CASTPSIAGLRNEQFF TGTGCCAGCACCCCATCCATAGCGGGGTTACGGAATGAGCAGTTCTTC
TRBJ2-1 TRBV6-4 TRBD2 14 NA CASSDGGAYNEQFF TGTGCCAGCAGTGACGGGGGGGCCTACAATGAGCAGTTCTTC
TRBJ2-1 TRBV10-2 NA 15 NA CASSESRTSANEQFF TGCGCCAGCAGTGAGTCTAGGACTTCCGCGAATGAGCAGTTCTTC